This T cell receptor (beta chain) was captured in a study of control samples from healthy donors and cancer patients. Assay used: immunoSEQ multiplex PCR; TCRdb lists only in-frame clones, some missing. The data contain over 100,000 clones, just over 90% of them singletons. The CDR3 has 16 amino acids. Germline-derived CDR1 and CDR2 are SGHDT and YYEEEE. V shed 1 base and J 2 bases; nucleotides not matched to a gene: 6. The chain recombines TRBV5-6 with TRBJ2-1, with 7 bases that match TRBD2. The origin of this receptor is a human donor in good health. The donor label of this sample is uncertain. Sequencing input: blood. As DNA, the CDR3 is TGTGCCAGCAGCTTGACGGCGGGGGTTACCTACAATGAGCAGTTCTTC. This gives the protein CASSLTAGVTYNEQFF.